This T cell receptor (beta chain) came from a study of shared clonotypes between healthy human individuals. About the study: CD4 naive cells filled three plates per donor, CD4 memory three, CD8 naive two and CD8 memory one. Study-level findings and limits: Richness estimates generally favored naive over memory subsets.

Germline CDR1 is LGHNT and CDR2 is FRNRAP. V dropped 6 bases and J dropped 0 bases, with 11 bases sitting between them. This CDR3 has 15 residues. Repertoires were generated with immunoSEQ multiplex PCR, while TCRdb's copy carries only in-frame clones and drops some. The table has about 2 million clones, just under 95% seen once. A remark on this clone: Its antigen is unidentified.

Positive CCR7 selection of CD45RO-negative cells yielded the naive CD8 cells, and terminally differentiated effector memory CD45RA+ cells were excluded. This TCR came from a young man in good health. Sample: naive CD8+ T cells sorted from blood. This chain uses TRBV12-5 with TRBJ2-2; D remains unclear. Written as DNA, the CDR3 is TGTGCTAGTGGCCACCACCCAACGAACACCGGGGAGCTGTTTTTT. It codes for CASGHHPTNTGELFF. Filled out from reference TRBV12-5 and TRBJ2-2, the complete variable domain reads DARVTQTPRHKVTEMGQEVTMRCQPILGHNTVFWYRQTMMQGLELLAYFRNRAPLDDSGMPKDRFSAEMPDATLATLKIQPSEPRDSAVYFCASGHHPTNTGELFFGEGSRLTVL.